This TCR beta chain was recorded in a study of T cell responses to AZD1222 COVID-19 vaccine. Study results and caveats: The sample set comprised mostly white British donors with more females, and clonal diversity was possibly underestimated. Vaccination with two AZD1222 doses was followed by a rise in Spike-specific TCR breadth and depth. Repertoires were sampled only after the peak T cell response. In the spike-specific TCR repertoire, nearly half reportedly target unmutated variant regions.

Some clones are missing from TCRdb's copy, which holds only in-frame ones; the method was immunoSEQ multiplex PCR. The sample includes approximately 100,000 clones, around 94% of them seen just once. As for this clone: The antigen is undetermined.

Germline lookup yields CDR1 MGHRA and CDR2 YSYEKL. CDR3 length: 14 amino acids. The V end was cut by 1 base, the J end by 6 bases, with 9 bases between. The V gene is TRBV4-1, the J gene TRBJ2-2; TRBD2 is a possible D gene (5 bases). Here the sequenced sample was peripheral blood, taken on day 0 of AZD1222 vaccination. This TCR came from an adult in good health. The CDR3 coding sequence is TGCGCCAGCAGCCAAGGGGAGAGTTCCGGGGAGCTGTTTTTT. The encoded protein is CASSQGESSGELFF.